Below are 18 T cell receptor beta chains sequenced from a single sample in a study of blood T cells in healthy people across ages. Alongside a J-beta primer mix, a sample-barcoded 5' primer served in a second PCR lasting about 7 to 11 cycles. Via MiXCR, TCRdb re-called the 5' RACE reads, giving one row per CDR3 protein. The table has about 1,800,000 distinct CDR3 sequences, roughly 27% seen once. Sequencing was done on a sample of blood. The receptor source for this set is a woman aged 25 to 39 in good health.

Only a few counts were recorded for this clonotype. This chain joins TRBV10-1 and TRBJ2-1, with 9 bases lining up with TRBD2. This CDR3 comprises 16 residues. With 0 bases clipped from V and 3 bases from J, the junction kept 3 bases outside the gene matches. The germline CDR1 and CDR2 sequences are WNHNN and SYGVQD (reference sequence). The CDR3 coding sequence is TGCGCCAGCAGTGAGTCGCTAGCGGGGTTCTACAATGAGCAGTTCTTC. Encoded protein: CASSESLAGFYNEQFF.

This chain links TRBV5-1 with TRBJ2-1, with 9 bases fitting TRBD1. The V gene's germline CDR1 is SGHRS and CDR2 YFSETQ. The CDR3 covers 14 residues. With 5 bases clipped from V and 5 bases from J, the junction kept 5 bases outside the gene matches. The CDR3 loop reads CASRPGTGHNEQFF. The CDR3 nucleotides read TGCGCCAGCAGGCCCGGGACAGGGCACAATGAGCAGTTCTTC.

This clonotype appeared many times. This chain links TRBV12-3 or TRBV12-4 with TRBJ1-1; D possibly corresponds to TRBD1 (5 bases). The CDR3 has 11 amino acids. V dropped 6 bases and J dropped 11 bases, with 13 bases sitting between them. In nucleotides, the CDR3 is TGTGCCAGCAGCTCAGGGTTCGAGGCTTTCTTT. It specifies CASSSGFEAFF.

This clonotype was detected only a few times. The chain couples TRBV20-1 to TRBJ2-2; D is ambiguous. Trimming took 3 bases from V and 4 from J, leaving 12 bases between them. This CDR3 is built from 14 residues. The germline CDR1 and CDR2 sequences are DFQATT and SNEGSKA (reference sequence). The CDR3 here is CSARTGVGTGELFF. The CDR3 nucleotides read TGCAGTGCTAGGACCGGAGTTGGCACCGGGGAGCTGTTTTTT.

This clonotype was counted once. A junction boundary mismatches the germline segment, possibly from a read error. The chain has TRBV7-9 and TRBJ1-1; 9 bases agree with TRBD1. Germline CDR1 SEHNR, CDR2 FQNEAQ (reference sequence). The CDR3 contains 15 residues. CDR3: CASSSRDRANAEAFF. For the CDR3, the DNA is TGTGCCAGCAGCTCCCGGGACAGGGCGAACGCTGAAGCTTTCTTT.

This clonotype was detected many times. V usage is TRBV5-1 and J usage is TRBJ2-6; D gene unclear. The germline CDR1 and CDR2 sequences are SGHRS and YFSETQ. The CDR3 is made up of 16 amino acids. The V end lost 0 bases, the J end lost 0 bases, and 7 bases lay between the germline ends. CDR3 region: CASSLEGYSGANVLTF. The CDR3 DNA follows: TGCGCCAGCAGCTTGGAAGGCTACTCTGGGGCCAACGTCCTGACTTTC.

This clonotype has only a few counts. V usage is TRBV11-2 and J usage is TRBJ1-1; possible D gene TRBD1, 6 bases. The length of the CDR3 is 17 residues. V lost 1 base, J lost 4 bases, and 19 bases lay in between. Germline lookup yields CDR1 SGHAT and CDR2 FQNNGV. As DNA, the CDR3 is TGTGCCAGCAGCTTAGGCTGGTTGGGGGGCACGGCCACTGAAGCTTTCTTT. Protein: CASSLGWLGGTATEAFF.

Many counts were recorded for this clonotype. This clone may be a read error of a much larger clone one base away. The chain is built from TRBV20-1 and TRBJ1-2; TRBD1 agrees at 7 bases. This CDR3 region has 12 residues. Germline CDR1 and CDR2: DFQATT and SNEGSKA (reference sequence). Written as DNA, the CDR3 is TGCAGGGTACAACCACGACAGGGCGGCTACACCTTC. Translating it yields CRVQPRQGGYTF.

The rearrangement uses TRBV6-5 and TRBJ1-2, with 8 bases identical to TRBD1. Germline assignment: CDR1 MNHEY and CDR2 SVGAGI. This CDR3 comprises 15 residues. The trim removed 2 bases at V and 6 bases at J, leaving 8 bases unmatched. In DNA, the CDR3 is TGTGCCAGCAGTTACGGTCCACAGGGGGAGCATGGCTACACCTTC. It specifies CASSYGPQGEHGYTF.

This clonotype was detected only once. The chain combines TRBV4-2 with TRBJ2-1; possibly TRBD1 for D (6 bases). With 3 bases removed from V and 7 bases from J, the gap between germline ends came to 28 bases. The CDR3 covers 19 residues. Germline CDR1 LGHNA, CDR2 YNFKEQ. CDR3 sequence: CASSQAPSDGGFWVNEQFF. The CDR3 DNA follows: TGTGCCAGCAGCCAGGCCCCCTCAGATGGGGGCTTCTGGGTAAATGAGCAGTTCTTC.

In this sample, this clonotype turned up many times. The chain joins TRBV4-3 to TRBJ2-4; 14 nucleotides line up with TRBD2. The V segment lost 0 bases and the J segment 10 bases; nucleotides outside the gene matches: 5. The CDR3 is 16 residues long. CDR1 is LGHNA and CDR2 is YSLEER in the germline V gene. The CDR3 nucleotides are TGCGCCAGCAGCCAAGATCCCCGACTAGCGGGAGGGATTCAGTACTTC. As protein: CASSQDPRLAGGIQYF.

Only a few counts were recorded for this clonotype. V and J are TRBV2 and TRBJ2-5, with 8 bases that match TRBD2. The CDR3 consists of 14 residues. Germline values: CDR1 SNHLY, CDR2 FYNNEI. The ends lost 6 bases at V and 1 base at J; junction bases unmatched: 4. The DNA for the CDR3 is TGTGCCAGCAGAGCCGGGACTAGCCAAGAGACCCAGTACTTC. It is translated as CASRAGTSQETQYF.

In this sample, this clonotype turned up a few times. The V and J genes are TRBV18 and TRBJ2-5; 8 bases map to TRBD1. The J call is in doubt because the DNA end fits TRBJ2-7 better. Germline V gene lookup returns CDR1 KGHSH and CDR2 LQKENI. The CDR3 sequence is 14 residues long. The CDR3 DNA reads TGTGCCAGCTCACCCGGACAGGGTCCCCGCGAGCAGTACTTC. Its translation is CASSPGQGPREQYF.

The sample holds a few counts of this clonotype. This rearrangement joins TRBV28 to TRBJ1-5; TRBD1 matches at 10 bases. The CDR3 is made up of 16 amino acids. The J segment lost 6 bases and the V segment lost 6 bases, leaving 11 bases of the junction unmatched. CDR1 is MDHEN and CDR2 is SYDVKM in the germline V gene. Here the CDR3 DNA reads TGTGCCAGCAGGTTGGGGGGTGGGGACAGGGGTCAGCCCCAGCATTTT. Translating gives CASRLGGGDRGQPQHF. The whole variable domain, filled in from reference TRBV28 and TRBJ1-5, reads DVKVTQSSRYLVKRTGEKVFLECVQDMDHENMFWYRQDPGLGLRLIYFSYDVKMKEKGDIPEGYSVSREKKERFSLILESASTNQTSMYLCASRLGGGDRGQPQHFGDGTRLSIL.

The chain couples TRBV7-9 to TRBJ2-7, with D unresolved. The CDR3 has 16 residues. Trimming stripped 1 base from V and 7 bases from J, with 20 bases between. Germline V gene lookup returns CDR1 SEHNR and CDR2 FQNEAQ (reference sequence). The CDR3 region is CASSLGRSEDAREQYF. Written as DNA, the CDR3 is TGTGCCAGCAGCTTAGGGCGGAGCGAGGACGCTCGGGAGCAGTACTTC.

This chain uses TRBV19 with TRBJ2-1; possible D gene TRBD2, 7 bases. The CDR3 has 16 amino acids. With 1 base removed from V and 5 bases from J, the gap between germline ends came to 15 bases. Germline V lookup: CDR1 LNHDA, CDR2 SQIVND (reference sequence). The CDR3 loop reads CASSIGGRGAHNEQFF. CDR3 bases: TGTGCCAGTAGTATAGGGGGACGGGGGGCCCACAATGAGCAGTTCTTC.

This clonotype came up a few times. Being one base from a much bigger clone, this may be a read error. The J gene is TRBJ2-4, the V gene TRBV7-2; D ambiguous. The CDR3 is made up of 13 amino acids. Germline V gene sequence: CDR1 SGHTA, CDR2 FQGNSA. Trimming took 0 bases from V and 13 from J, leaving 13 bases between them. CDR3 sequence (DNA): TGTGCCAGCAGCTTAGCCCTTCCTAATGAGCAGTACTTC. Amino acids: CASSLALPNEQYF.

In its sample, this clonotype was seen once. The CDR3 nucleotides read TGTGCCAGCAGTGAATCGGCCCACACCGGGGAGCTGTTTTTT. Its protein product is CASSESAHTGELFF. V is TRBV6-1 and J is TRBJ2-2; no definite D call. Trimming shortened V by 2 bases and J by 3 bases, and 7 bases separated the two germline ends. This CDR3 comprises 14 residues. The germline V gene has CDR1 MNHNS and CDR2 SASEGT.